Included here is one T cell receptor (beta chain) sequence, with context. What it recognizes is unknown. This specimen belongs to a study of beta chain features in type 1 diabetes. Study results and limitations: Patients with Type 1 diabetes showed moderately but significantly shorter TCRB CDR3s in all four CD4+ subsets. In the patient group, naive, central memory and Treg TCRB repertoires seemed more alike than in the healthy donor group.

Expressed TCRB transcripts got sequenced, as all isolated RNA was reverse transcribed. Naive, central memory and regulatory T cell samples yielded around 3.4 million reads on average. Produced via immunoSEQ multiplex PCR; TCRdb's table is partial and in-frame only. The sample has 160,000 or so clones, approximately 10% seen once. Germline trimming cut 4 bases from V and 1 base from J; bases unmatched to any gene: 3. Germline V gene sequence: CDR1 ENHRY, CDR2 SYGVKD. The CDR3 covers 14 residues. Blood was drawn once from each donor into heparinised tubes. The draws averaged about 110 mL. CD45RO/CCR7/CD25/CD127/CD95/CD27 staining was used to isolate CD4+ naive, central memory, regulatory and stem cell-like memory cells by sorting.

This chain links TRBV10-3 with TRBJ1-1; 7 bases agree with TRBD1. Sequencing was performed on central memory CD4+ T cells from blood. The receptor was isolated from a woman aged 30 to 39 with type 1 diabetes. CDR3 residues: CAISGGTANTEAFF. The CDR3 coding sequence is TGTGCCATCAGTGGCGGGACAGCGAACACTGAAGCTTTCTTT.